These 12 T cell receptor beta chains were all obtained from the same sample, sequenced in a study of blood T cell repertoires in COVID-19. The data were produced by immunoSEQ multiplex PCR, yet TCRdb's version contains in-frame clones alone and is incomplete. This table holds approximately 150,000 clones, approximately 83% found once. The sequencing sample was made of PBMCs or T cells enriched from blood (not recorded which). All receptors derive from a man aged 70 or older who had been exposed to COVID-19.

The rearrangement uses TRBV28 and TRBJ2-7; perhaps TRBD2 as D (6 bases). V dropped 7 bases and J dropped 1 base, with 20 bases sitting between them. The CDR3 spans 16 residues. Germline V gene data show CDR1 as MDHEN and CDR2 as SYDVKM. This CDR3 is CASTEGRGGASYEQYF. For the CDR3, the DNA is TGTGCCAGCACCGAGGGACGGGGAGGAGCGTCCTACGAGCAGTACTTC. Full variable domain (outside the CDR3, taken from reference TRBV28 and TRBJ2-7): DVKVTQSSRYLVKRTGEKVFLECVQDMDHENMFWYRQDPGLGLRLIYFSYDVKMKEKGDIPEGYSVSREKKERFSLILESASTNQTSMYLCASTEGRGGASYEQYFGPGTRLTVT.

J is TRBJ2-1 and V is TRBV6-5; 14 positions match TRBD2. The CDR3 runs 14 residues. V lost 8 bases, J lost 5 bases, and 2 bases stayed unmatched. Germline loops: CDR1 MNHEY, CDR2 SVGAGI. CDR3 amino acids: CASRGLAGDNEQFF. CDR3 nucleotides: TGTGCCAGCCGGGGACTAGCGGGAGACAATGAGCAGTTCTTC.

This clone was counted ten times or more. The chain recombines TRBV7-2 with TRBJ2-7, with D possibly being TRBD1 (6 bases). The CDR3 spans 13 residues. The germline gives CDR1 SGHTA, CDR2 FQGNSA. V gave up 1 base and J gave up 6 bases, with 10 bases separating them. The CDR3 region has the DNA TGTGCCAGCAGCTTAGAGGGGGTGGGCGAGCAGTACTTC. Protein product: CASSLEGVGEQYF. The variable domain in full, with the rest retrieved from reference TRBV7-2 and TRBJ2-7, is GAGVSQSPSNKVTEKGKDVELRCDPISGHTALYWYRQSLGQGLEFLIYFQGNSAPDKSGLPSDRFSAERTGGSVSTLTIQRTQQEDSAVYLCASSLEGVGEQYFGPGTRLTVT.

The chain employs TRBV7-8 and TRBJ1-1; 8 bases agree with TRBD1. The V segment lost 2 bases and the J segment 5 bases; nucleotides outside the gene matches: 4. CDR1 is SGHVS, CDR2 FQNEAQ, per germline. The CDR3 is 14 residues long. CDR3 in amino acids: CASSLQGAGTEAFF. The DNA for the CDR3 is TGTGCCAGCAGCTTACAGGGGGCGGGTACTGAAGCTTTCTTT.

This clone was counted only a few times. The chain carries TRBV3-1 (or the pseudogene TRBV3-2) and TRBJ2-3; 12 bases align to TRBD2. Germline loops: CDR1 LGHDT, CDR2 YNNKEL (reference sequence). The junction had 3 bases not matched to a gene; V was cut back by 3 bases and J by 2 bases. The CDR3 runs 16 residues. The CDR3 coding sequence is TGTGCCAGCAGCCAGACTAGCGGGGGATTCACAGATACGCAGTATTTT. Translated: CASSQTSGGFTDTQYF.

The gene calls are TRBV7-6 and TRBJ1-2, with TRBD1 as a possible D gene (5 bases). From germline, CDR1 is SGHVS and CDR2 FNYEAQ. Between the trimmed V and J ends, which lost 2 bases and 7 bases, there was a span of 11 bases. CDR3 length equals 13 residues. The CDR3 here is CASSLQGLAGYTF. DNA for the CDR3: TGTGCCAGCAGCTTACAGGGATTAGCTGGCTACACCTTC.

The chain uses TRBV7-2 and TRBJ2-7; a possible D gene is TRBD1 (5 bases). CDR1 SGHTA and CDR2 FQGNSA come from the germline V gene. With 3 bases removed from V and 3 bases from J, the gap between germline ends came to 12 bases. The length of the CDR3 is 14 residues. The CDR3 DNA reads as TGTGCCAGCAGCTTCCGACAGACTCTCTACGAGCAGTACTTC. Translation gives CASSFRQTLYEQYF.

The CDR3 DNA follows: TGTGCCAGCAGTTCTCAGGGCGGTCTCCCTAACTATGGCTACACCTTC. This gives the protein CASSSQGGLPNYGYTF. The rearrangement uses TRBV6-5 and TRBJ1-2; a weak D match, TRBD1 (5 bases). V lost 4 bases and J 0 bases, leaving 15 bases between the germline ends. Germline CDR1 is MNHEY and CDR2 is SVGAGI. CDR3 length equals 16 residues.

The chain carries TRBV11-2 and TRBJ2-7; D is possibly TRBD1 (6 bases). Germline V gives CDR1 SGHAT, CDR2 FQNNGV. The CDR3 is made up of 12 amino acids. V was shortened by 3 bases and J by 7 bases, with 10 bases between the two germline ends. Here the CDR3 reads CASSLQGWEQYF. Written as DNA, the CDR3 is TGTGCCAGCAGCTTGCAGGGGTGGGAGCAGTACTTC. Using reference TRBV11-2 and TRBJ2-7 for the parts outside the CDR3, the full variable domain is EAGVAQSPRYKIIEKRQSVAFWCNPISGHATLYWYQQILGQGPKLLIQFQNNGVVDDSQLPKDRFSAERLKGVDSTLKIQPAKLEDSAVYLCASSLQGWEQYFGPGTRLTVT.

This clone was found a few times. The chain has TRBV4-1 and TRBJ1-2; TRBD1 might be the D (5 bases). The CDR3 has 15 residues. V lost 3 bases, J lost 2 bases, and 13 bases lay in between. Germline V gives CDR1 MGHRA, CDR2 YSYEKL. CDR3 sequence: CASSQGGNYNYGYTF. CDR3 nucleotides: TGCGCCAGCAGCCAGGGGGGGAACTACAACTATGGCTACACCTTC.

The chain uses TRBV19 and TRBJ2-5; D remains unclear. This CDR3 has 11 amino acids. Germline assignment: CDR1 LNHDA and CDR2 SQIVND (reference sequence). Trimming took 5 bases from V and 5 from J, leaving 6 bases between them. The CDR3 sequence is CASSQRETQYF. CDR3 bases: TGTGCCAGTAGTCAGAGGGAGACCCAGTACTTC.

The chain couples TRBV7-2 to TRBJ2-7; 9 nucleotides match TRBD2. V trimming: 0 bases; J trimming: 0 bases; junction bases outside the gene matches: 6. The CDR3 runs 17 residues. Looked up from germline, CDR1 is SGHTA and CDR2 is FQGNSA. CDR3 in amino acids: CASSLAPSGTSSYEQYF. CDR3 in DNA: TGTGCCAGCAGCTTAGCTCCTAGCGGGACGAGCTCCTACGAGCAGTACTTC.